Shown below are 3 T cell receptor beta chains from a single sample sequenced in a study of blood T cell repertoires in COVID-19 (dated by TCRdb to 2018 to 2021). To prepare the library, the immunoSEQ multiplex PCR assay was applied. TCRdb stores this immuneACCESS table with in-frame sequences only. Part of the clones is absent; in the studies checked, under half of the shortfall reflects unresolved V genes, and no reason is known for the rest. For this sample there are about 320,000 clones; about 90% appear just once. Of the sample, nearly 6.5% falls within the top ten clones. The sequenced sample was peripheral blood. The receptor set was obtained from a man between 18 and 29 years old who had recovered from COVID-19.

This clone was found a few times. This rearrangement joins TRBV4-2 to TRBJ2-1, with TRBD2 identical over 8 bases. The V gene's germline CDR1 is LGHNA and CDR2 YNFKEQ. J lost 5 bases, V lost 0 bases, and 12 bases had no gene match. This CDR3 contains 18 residues. Written as DNA, the CDR3 is TGTGCCAGCAGCCAAGAAGCTTATAGCGGGGTCGCGAACAATGAGCAGTTCTTC. Its protein product is CASSQEAYSGVANNEQFF.

V gene TRBV9 combines with J gene TRBJ2-1; weak D call: TRBD2 (5 bases). The CDR3 runs to 15 residues. Trimming left V 2 bases short and J 3 bases short, with 12 bases between. CDR1 and CDR2 from the germline V gene are SGDLS and YYNGEE. The chain's CDR3 is CASSVSGDLYNEQFF. CDR3 nucleotide sequence: TGTGCCAGCAGCGTTTCCGGGGATCTCTACAATGAGCAGTTCTTC.

V is TRBV5-4 and J is TRBJ1-5; TRBD1 matches 8 bases. Looked up from germline, CDR1 is SGHNT and CDR2 is YYREEE (reference sequence). The V segment lost 2 bases and the J segment 2 bases; nucleotides outside the gene matches: 3. The CDR3 length is 15 residues. Here the CDR3 DNA reads TGTGCCAGCAGCTTAGACAGGGGCCGCAATCAGCCCCAGCATTTT. Translating gives CASSLDRGRNQPQHF.